The 28 T cell receptor beta chains in this list originate from one sample, sequenced in a study of T cells after posttransplantation cyclophosphamide (dated by TCRdb to the mid-2010s). To prepare the library, the immunoSEQ multiplex PCR assay was applied. The source is immuneACCESS, and TCRdb retained only in-frame sequences with V and J called. Part of the clones is not carried over; for the studies checked, unresolved V genes explain less than half of this, and the remainder is unexplained. This sample is represented by roughly 42,000 clones; around 91% of them were singletons. The ten most abundant clones make up roughly 2.5% of the sample. What the treatment or condition label conveys for this sample: high-dose cyclophosphamide on days +3 and +4 as single-agent GVHD prophylaxis. PTCy patients received busulfan and fludarabine conditioning, a related or unrelated marrow graft, and cyclophosphamide on days +3 and +4.

Sequenced material: PBMCs, taken around 60 days after allogeneic stem cell transplant with posttransplant cyclophosphamide. The receptor set was obtained from a male patient aged 55 to 70 who received an allogeneic stem cell transplant from a related donor and was CMV-positive. Following transplantation, T cells from the graft donor may be among those present.

The J gene is TRBJ2-6, the V gene TRBV14; D unclear. The length of the CDR3 is 16 residues. Per the germline V gene, CDR1 is SGHDN and CDR2 is FVKESK. Trimming took 4 bases from V and 0 from J, leaving 10 bases between them. DNA for the CDR3: TGTGCCAGCAGCCTTCTGGTTAGCTCTGGGGCCAACGTCCTGACTTTC. Translated, it gives CASSLLVSSGANVLTF.

The chain employs TRBV10-1 and TRBJ1-1; D gene unclear. V lost 2 bases, J lost 0 bases, and 7 bases lay in between. Germline assignment: CDR1 WNHNN and CDR2 SYGVQD (reference sequence). The CDR3 runs to 14 residues. This CDR3 reads CASSEEEMNTEAFF. DNA for the CDR3: TGCGCCAGCAGTGAGGAGGAGATGAACACTGAAGCTTTCTTT.

The rearrangement uses TRBV9 and TRBJ2-4; TRBD1 matches at 12 bases. J lost 1 base, V lost 0 bases, and 8 bases had no gene match. Looked up from germline, CDR1 is SGDLS and CDR2 is YYNGEE. The CDR3 contains 19 residues. CDR3 residues: CASSVAAGQGAGAKNIQYF. As DNA, the CDR3 is TGTGCCAGCAGCGTAGCTGCGGGACAGGGGGCTGGGGCCAAAAACATTCAGTACTTC.

V usage is TRBV5-4 and J usage is TRBJ1-3; 8 bases fit TRBD1. CDR1 is SGHNT, CDR2 YYREEE, per germline (reference sequence). The trim removed 3 bases at V and 5 bases at J, leaving 4 bases unmatched. The CDR3 consists of 14 residues. The CDR3 DNA reads as TGTGCCAGCAGCTCAGGGGGCCGACGAAACACCATATATTTT. This sequence encodes CASSSGGRRNTIYF.

The chain has TRBV5-6 and TRBJ1-5; a possible D gene is TRBD1 (6 bases). The CDR3 sequence is 16 residues long. In germline, CDR1 is SGHDT, CDR2 YYEEEE. The ends were cut back, 2 bases at V and 1 base at J, with 13 bases in the middle. CDR3 in amino acids: CASSFSSQGSNQPQHF. Written as DNA, the CDR3 is TGTGCCAGCAGCTTTAGCTCCCAGGGGAGCAATCAGCCCCAGCATTTT.

The V and J genes are TRBV19 and TRBJ1-2, with TRBD1 as a possible D gene (5 bases). Germline CDR1 and CDR2: LNHDA and SQIVND (reference sequence). Between the trimmed V and J ends, which lost 3 bases and 1 base, there was a span of 15 bases. The CDR3 is 16 residues long. Here the CDR3 reads CASSILQGILNYGYTF. The CDR3 DNA follows: TGTGCCAGTAGTATCCTTCAGGGAATCCTTAACTATGGCTACACCTTC.

This clone was counted once. The chain carries TRBV7-9 and TRBJ1-1, with 8 positions matching TRBD1. V shed 2 bases, J shed 11 bases, and the junction held 13 bases outside the gene matches. CDR3 length: 15 amino acids. Germline V CDR1 and CDR2: SEHNR, FQNEAQ (reference sequence). The CDR3 nucleotides read TGTGCCAGCAGCTTATATGTGACAGGGGAGGTGAGTGCTTTCTTT. Residues: CASSLYVTGEVSAFF.

The V call is TRBV2, the J call TRBJ1-5; D ambiguous. Trimming left V 6 bases short and J 7 bases short, with 19 bases between. The length of the CDR3 is 15 residues. Germline V gene lookup returns CDR1 SNHLY and CDR2 FYNNEI. Here the CDR3 reads CASRDRLGGNQPQHF. As DNA, the CDR3 is TGTGCCAGCAGGGATCGTCTAGGAGGAAACCAGCCCCAGCATTTT.

The chain joins TRBV19 to TRBJ1-6, with D possibly TRBD1 on 5 matching bases. This CDR3 is 14 amino acids long. From germline, CDR1 is LNHDA and CDR2 SQIVND (reference sequence). Trimming removed 6 bases from V and 6 bases from J, with 12 bases in between. CDR3 sequence reads: CASRGGGTNSPLHF. DNA for the CDR3: TGTGCCAGTAGAGGCGGGGGAACTAATTCACCCCTCCACTTT.

The rearrangement links TRBV18 to TRBJ2-2; D is unresolved. The CDR3 totals 16 residues. CDR1 KGHSH and CDR2 LQKENI come from the germline V gene. The V gene lost 4 bases and the J gene lost 0 bases, with 12 bases spanning the gap. The CDR3: CASSLQNTANTGELFF. CDR3 bases: TGTGCCAGCTCACTGCAGAATACCGCGAACACCGGGGAGCTGTTTTTT.

The rearrangement joins TRBV5-8 to TRBJ2-5, with 10 bases that match TRBD1. The trim removed 3 bases at V and 5 bases at J, leaving 10 bases unmatched. Per germline, CDR1 SGHTS and CDR2 YDEGEE. The CDR3 has 16 residues. The CDR3: CASSSARQGAMETQYF. In nucleotides, the CDR3 is TGTGCCAGCAGCTCCGCGCGACAGGGGGCGATGGAGACCCAGTACTTC.

The chain is built from TRBV6-1 and TRBJ1-5; D gene uncertain. The germline V and J ends were trimmed by 1 base and 6 bases, with 16 bases remaining between them. This CDR3 is built from 16 residues. CDR1 MNHNS and CDR2 SASEGT come from the germline V gene. CDR3 coding DNA: TGTGCCAGCAGTGAAGGGGGTCCGGGGATGGGTCAGCCCCAGCATTTT. This encodes CASSEGGPGMGQPQHF.

The rearrangement uses TRBV9 and TRBJ2-1, with 10 bases identical to TRBD2. Per germline, CDR1 SGDLS and CDR2 YYNGEE. V was clipped by 0 bases and J by 4 bases; unmatched bases: 1. CDR3 length equals 15 residues. CDR3 sequence: CASSVERGGYNEQFF. The DNA for the CDR3 is TGTGCCAGCAGCGTAGAGCGGGGGGGGTACAATGAGCAGTTCTTC.

The chain combines TRBV9 with TRBJ2-3, with 7 nucleotides matching TRBD1. Trimming took 0 bases from V and 2 from J; bases not matched to a gene: 6. CDR1 is SGDLS, CDR2 YYNGEE, per germline. This CDR3 comprises 16 residues. CDR3 residues: CASSVEATGYTDTQYF. For the CDR3, the DNA is TGTGCCAGCAGCGTAGAAGCGACAGGGTACACAGATACGCAGTATTTT.

The chain joins TRBV4-2 to TRBJ2-4, with D tentatively TRBD2 (6 bases). Germline values: CDR1 LGHNA, CDR2 YNFKEQ. V dropped 1 base and J dropped 6 bases, with 10 bases sitting between them. The length of the CDR3 is 14 residues. The CDR3 region is CASSQVGLLNIQYF. As DNA, the CDR3 is TGTGCCAGCAGCCAAGTGGGACTCCTAAACATTCAGTACTTC.

This sequence joins TRBV27 and TRBJ2-1, with D perhaps TRBD2 (6 bases). CDR3 length: 17 residues. Trimming shortened V by 3 bases and J by 1 base, and 16 bases separated the two germline ends. CDR1 and CDR2 from the germline V gene are MNHEY and SMNVEV (reference sequence). This CDR3 reads CASSLVVGGPSYNEQFF. The CDR3 DNA reads TGTGCCAGCAGTTTGGTGGTCGGGGGTCCTTCCTACAATGAGCAGTTCTTC.

The rearrangement links TRBV5-1 to TRBJ2-1; a weak D match, TRBD2 (5 bases). CDR1 is SGHRS and CDR2 is YFSETQ in the germline V gene. The CDR3 is made up of 16 amino acids. V was trimmed by 4 bases and J by 4 bases, leaving 18 bases between them. The CDR3 DNA is TGCGCCAGCAGCGTGATCGGACTTTCCACATACAATGAGCAGTTCTTC. As protein: CASSVIGLSTYNEQFF.

There are a few counts of this clone. This sequence joins TRBV6-5 and TRBJ1-2; no definite D call. Per germline, CDR1 MNHEY and CDR2 SVGAGI. The V gene lost 0 bases and the J gene lost 5 bases, with 13 bases spanning the gap. CDR3 size: 15 residues. CDR3 DNA sequence: TGTGCCAGCAGTTACTCGGCAAGACTACCATATGGCTACACCTTC. Protein sequence: CASSYSARLPYGYTF.

The genes are TRBV6-5 and TRBJ2-7, with D perhaps TRBD1 (6 bases). Trimming shortened V by 4 bases and J by 3 bases, and 10 bases separated the two germline ends. Germline loops: CDR1 MNHEY, CDR2 SVGAGI. This CDR3 comprises 13 residues. CDR3 residues: CASSSGQHYEQYF. CDR3 nucleotide sequence: TGTGCCAGCAGTTCGGGACAACACTACGAGCAGTACTTC.

The rearrangement links TRBV7-2 to TRBJ1-1, with TRBD1 as a possible D gene (6 bases). Germline CDR1 reads SGHTA; CDR2 reads FQGNSA. V was cut by 2 bases and J by 0 bases, with 10 bases left in between. This CDR3 region has 15 residues. The CDR3 loop reads CASSLLGGLNTEAFF. The DNA of the CDR3 is TGTGCCAGCAGCTTATTAGGGGGATTGAACACTGAAGCTTTCTTT.

A word on this clone: The same CDR3 is also encoded by other DNA sequences in this sample. The V gene is TRBV18, the J gene TRBJ2-5; D gene uncertain. Germline-derived CDR1 and CDR2 are KGHSH and LQKENI. V lost 3 bases and J 2 bases, leaving 4 bases between the germline ends. The CDR3 covers 12 residues. The CDR3 is CASSPLQETQYF. DNA for the CDR3: TGTGCCAGCTCACCCCTACAAGAGACCCAGTACTTC.

The rearrangement joins TRBV12-5 to TRBJ2-1; the match to TRBD2 covers 7 bases. Trimming removed 0 bases from V and 3 bases from J; junction bases left unmatched: 17. Germline assignment: CDR1 LGHNT and CDR2 FRNRAP. The CDR3 has 20 residues. CDR3 nucleotide sequence: TGTGCTAGTGGTTTGGTACTTGTCGGGGGGACCGCCGGGGTCTACAATGAGCAGTTCTTC. Residues: CASGLVLVGGTAGVYNEQFF.

The rearrangement uses TRBV7-9 and TRBJ2-5; a possible D gene is TRBD2 (6 bases). V dropped 5 bases and J dropped 0 bases, with 10 bases sitting between them. This CDR3 comprises 14 residues. Germline CDR1 is SEHNR and CDR2 is FQNEAQ (reference sequence). The CDR3 sequence is CASSPGRNQETQYF. CDR3 nucleotide sequence: TGTGCCAGCAGCCCCGGGAGAAACCAAGAGACCCAGTACTTC. Full variable domain (missing parts from reference TRBV7-9 and TRBJ2-5): DTGVSQNPRHKITKRGQNVTFRCDPISEHNRLYWYRQTLGQGPEFLTYFQNEAQLEKSRLLSDRFSAERPKGSFSTLEIQRTEQGDSAMYLCASSPGRNQETQYFGPGTRLLVL.

The V gene is TRBV5-1, the J gene TRBJ2-6; D remains unclear. Germline CDR1 and CDR2: SGHRS and YFSETQ. V gave up 0 bases and J gave up 1 base, with 8 bases separating them. This CDR3 has 16 amino acids. CDR3 loop: CASSLDSGSGANVLTF. CDR3 in DNA: TGCGCCAGCAGCTTGGATTCAGGTTCTGGGGCCAACGTCCTGACTTTC.

J is TRBJ1-2 and V is TRBV18; tentatively, D is TRBD1 (6 bases). Germline V CDR1 and CDR2: KGHSH, LQKENI. Trimming took 3 bases from V and 5 from J, leaving 10 bases between them. This CDR3 is built from 13 residues. CDR3 loop: CASSPEGVYGYTF. The CDR3 region has the DNA TGTGCCAGCTCACCTGAGGGGGTTTATGGCTACACCTTC.

The genes are TRBV23-1 and TRBJ1-1; D gene unclear. TRBV23-1 is noted as an ORF with a role that remains uncertain. The CDR3 length is 12 residues. The V end was cut by 3 bases, the J end by 5 bases, with 7 bases between. The CDR3 region is CASSHCMTEAFF. The CDR3 DNA reads as TGCGCCAGCAGTCATTGTATGACTGAAGCTTTCTTT.

The chain uses TRBV4-2 and TRBJ1-5; the D gene is possibly TRBD1 (6 bases). The V end lost 4 bases, the J end lost 5 bases, and 12 bases lay between the germline ends. The CDR3 contains 14 residues. CDR1 and CDR2 from the germline V gene are LGHNA and YNFKEQ. The CDR3 DNA reads as TGTGCCAGCAGCCCAGAGGGGGGGTATCAGCCCCAGCATTTT. It codes for CASSPEGGYQPQHF.

This sequence joins TRBV18 and TRBJ2-1; TRBD2 aligns across 9 bases. J gave up 5 bases and V 5 bases, and 4 bases lay outside the gene matches. From germline, CDR1 is KGHSH and CDR2 LQKENI. CDR3 length: 14 residues. The CDR3 is CASSAGLANNEQFF. CDR3 nucleotides: TGTGCCAGCTCAGCGGGACTAGCAAACAATGAGCAGTTCTTC.